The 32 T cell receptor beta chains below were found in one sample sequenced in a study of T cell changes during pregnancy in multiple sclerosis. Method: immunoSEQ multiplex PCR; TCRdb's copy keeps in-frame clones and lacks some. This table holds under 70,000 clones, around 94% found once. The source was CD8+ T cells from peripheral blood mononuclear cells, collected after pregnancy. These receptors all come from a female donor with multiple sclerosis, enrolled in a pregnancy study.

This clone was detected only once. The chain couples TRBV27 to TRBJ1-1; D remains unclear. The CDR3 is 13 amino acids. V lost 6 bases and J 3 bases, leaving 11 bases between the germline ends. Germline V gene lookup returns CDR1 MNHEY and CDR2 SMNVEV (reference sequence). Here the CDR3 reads CASSYTQYTEAFF. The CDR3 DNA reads TGTGCCAGCAGCTACACACAGTACACTGAAGCTTTCTTT.

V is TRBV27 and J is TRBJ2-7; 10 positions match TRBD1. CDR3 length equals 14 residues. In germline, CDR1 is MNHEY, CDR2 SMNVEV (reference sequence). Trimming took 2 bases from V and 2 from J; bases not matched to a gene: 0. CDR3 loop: CASSLGTGAYEQYF. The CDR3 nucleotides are TGTGCCAGCAGTTTAGGGACAGGGGCCTACGAGCAGTACTTC.

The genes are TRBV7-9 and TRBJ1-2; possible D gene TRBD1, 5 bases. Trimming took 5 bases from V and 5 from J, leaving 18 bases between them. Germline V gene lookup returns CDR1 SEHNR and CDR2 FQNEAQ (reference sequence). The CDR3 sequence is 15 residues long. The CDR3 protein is CASSPDISGLYGYTF. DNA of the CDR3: TGTGCCAGCAGCCCGGACATTAGCGGCCTTTATGGCTACACCTTC.

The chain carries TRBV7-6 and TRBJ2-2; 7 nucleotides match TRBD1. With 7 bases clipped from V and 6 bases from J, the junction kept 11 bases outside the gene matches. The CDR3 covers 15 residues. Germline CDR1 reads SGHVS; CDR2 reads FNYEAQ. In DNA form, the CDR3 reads TGTGCCAGCAACCACCGGGACAGCGTTCCCGGGGAGCTGTTTTTT. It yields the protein CASNHRDSVPGELFF.

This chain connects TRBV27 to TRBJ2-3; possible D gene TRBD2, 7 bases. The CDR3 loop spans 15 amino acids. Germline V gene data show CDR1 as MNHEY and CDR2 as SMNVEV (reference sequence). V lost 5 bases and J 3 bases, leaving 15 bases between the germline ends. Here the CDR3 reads CASSPRGGRTDTQYF. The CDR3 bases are TGTGCCAGCAGTCCCCGCGGGGGCAGAACAGATACGCAGTATTTT.

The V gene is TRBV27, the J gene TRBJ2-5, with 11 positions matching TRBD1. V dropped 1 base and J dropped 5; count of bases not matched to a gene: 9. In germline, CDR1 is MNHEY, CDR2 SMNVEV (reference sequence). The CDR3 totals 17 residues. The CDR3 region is CASSLYGTGGMQETQYF. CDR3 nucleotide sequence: TGTGCCAGCAGTTTATACGGGACAGGGGGAATGCAGGAGACCCAGTACTTC.

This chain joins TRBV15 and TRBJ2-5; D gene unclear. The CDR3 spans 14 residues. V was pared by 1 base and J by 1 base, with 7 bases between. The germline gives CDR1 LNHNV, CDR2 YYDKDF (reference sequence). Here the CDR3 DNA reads TGTGCCACCAGCAGAGGTCACAGCCAAGAGACCCAGTACTTC. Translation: CATSRGHSQETQYF.

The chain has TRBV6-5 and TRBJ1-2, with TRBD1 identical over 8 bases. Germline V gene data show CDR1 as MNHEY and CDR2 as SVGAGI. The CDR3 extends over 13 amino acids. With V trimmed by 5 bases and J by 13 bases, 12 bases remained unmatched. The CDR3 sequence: CASSGGTGNDITF. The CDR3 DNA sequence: TGTGCCAGCAGTGGGGGGACAGGCAACGACATCACCTTC.

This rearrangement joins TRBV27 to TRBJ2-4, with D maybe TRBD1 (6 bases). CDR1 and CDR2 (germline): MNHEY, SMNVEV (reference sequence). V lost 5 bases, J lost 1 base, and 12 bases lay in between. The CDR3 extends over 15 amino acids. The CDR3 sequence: CASSPSTGAKNIQYF. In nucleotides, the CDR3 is TGTGCCAGCAGTCCCTCAACAGGGGCCAAAAACATTCAGTACTTC.

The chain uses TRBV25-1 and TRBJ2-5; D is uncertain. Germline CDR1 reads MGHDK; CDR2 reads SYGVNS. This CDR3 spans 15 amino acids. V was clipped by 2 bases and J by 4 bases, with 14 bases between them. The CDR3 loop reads CASSEIGELRETQYF. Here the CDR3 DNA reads TGTGCCAGCAGTGAAATTGGTGAGCTGAGAGAGACCCAGTACTTC.

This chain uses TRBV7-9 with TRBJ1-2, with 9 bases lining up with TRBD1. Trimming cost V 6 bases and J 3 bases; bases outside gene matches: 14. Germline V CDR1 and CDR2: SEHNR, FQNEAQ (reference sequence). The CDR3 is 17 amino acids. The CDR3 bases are TGTGCCAGCAGTCCGGGACAGGGAATGGATGTCGACTATGGCTACACCTTC. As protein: CASSPGQGMDVDYGYTF.

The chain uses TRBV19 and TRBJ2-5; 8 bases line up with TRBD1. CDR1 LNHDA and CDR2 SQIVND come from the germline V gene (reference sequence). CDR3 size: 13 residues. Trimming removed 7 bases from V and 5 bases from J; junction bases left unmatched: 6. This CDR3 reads CASTKSGGETQYF. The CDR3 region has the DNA TGTGCCAGTACCAAATCAGGGGGCGAGACCCAGTACTTC.

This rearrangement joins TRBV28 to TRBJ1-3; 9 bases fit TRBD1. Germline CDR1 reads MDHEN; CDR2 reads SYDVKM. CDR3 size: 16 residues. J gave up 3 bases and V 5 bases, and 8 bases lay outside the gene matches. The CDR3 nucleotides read TGTGCCAGCAGTCCCGCCCGGACAGGGGTTGGAAACACCATATATTTT. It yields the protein CASSPARTGVGNTIYF. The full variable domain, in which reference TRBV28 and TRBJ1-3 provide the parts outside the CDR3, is DVKVTQSSRYLVKRTGEKVFLECVQDMDHENMFWYRQDPGLGLRLIYFSYDVKMKEKGDIPEGYSVSREKKERFSLILESASTNQTSMYLCASSPARTGVGNTIYFGEGSWLTVV.

The CDR3 reads CASTQGGTDTQYF. Written as DNA, the CDR3 is TGTGCCAGCACCCAGGGGGGCACAGATACGCAGTATTTT. The chain combines TRBV5-8 with TRBJ2-3; 7 bases fit TRBD1. CDR3 size: 13 residues. Looked up from germline, CDR1 is SGHTS and CDR2 is YDEGEE. V shed 6 bases and J 1 base; nucleotides not matched to a gene: 2.

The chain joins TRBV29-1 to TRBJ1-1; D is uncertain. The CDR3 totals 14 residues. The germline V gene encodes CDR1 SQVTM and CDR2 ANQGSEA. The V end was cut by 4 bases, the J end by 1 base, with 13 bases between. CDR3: CSVVRPGGNTEAFF. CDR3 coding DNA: TGCAGCGTTGTAAGACCCGGAGGGAACACTGAAGCTTTCTTT.

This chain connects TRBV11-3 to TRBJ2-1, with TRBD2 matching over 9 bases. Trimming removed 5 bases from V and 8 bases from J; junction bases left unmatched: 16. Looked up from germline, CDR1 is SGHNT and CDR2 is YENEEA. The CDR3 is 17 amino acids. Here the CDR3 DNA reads TGTGCCAGCAGCCCCCTGACTAGCGGAACCCAATCGGATGAGCAGTTCTTC. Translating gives CASSPLTSGTQSDEQFF. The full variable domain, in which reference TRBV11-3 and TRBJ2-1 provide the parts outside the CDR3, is EAGVVQSPRYKIIEKKQPVAFWCNPISGHNTLYWYLQNLGQGPELLIRYENEEAVDDSQLPKDRFSAERLKGVDSTLKIQPAELGDSAVYLCASSPLTSGTQSDEQFFGPGTRLTVL.

Here the CDR3 reads CSVWDGAGDQPQHF. The DNA of the CDR3 is TGCAGCGTGTGGGATGGGGCAGGTGATCAGCCCCAGCATTTT. The V gene is TRBV29-1, the J gene TRBJ1-5; possible D gene TRBD1, 5 bases. Germline lookup yields CDR1 SQVTM and CDR2 ANQGSEA. This CDR3 comprises 14 residues. V gave up 6 bases and J gave up 5 bases, with 17 bases separating them.

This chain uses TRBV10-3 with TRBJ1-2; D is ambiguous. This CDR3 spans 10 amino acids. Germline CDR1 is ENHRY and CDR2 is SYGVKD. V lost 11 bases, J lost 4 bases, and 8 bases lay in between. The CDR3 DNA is TGTGCCGTCGGGATCTATGGCTACACCTTC. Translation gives CAVGIYGYTF.

The CDR3 sequence is CASSLGGGPDYEQYF. The CDR3, as DNA: TGTGCCAGCAGTTTAGGAGGGGGCCCCGATTACGAGCAGTACTTC. The rearrangement uses TRBV28 and TRBJ2-7; maybe TRBD1 (7 bases). Germline lookup yields CDR1 MDHEN and CDR2 SYDVKM. Deletions cut 2 bases from V and 4 bases from J, with 15 bases between. CDR3 length: 15 residues.

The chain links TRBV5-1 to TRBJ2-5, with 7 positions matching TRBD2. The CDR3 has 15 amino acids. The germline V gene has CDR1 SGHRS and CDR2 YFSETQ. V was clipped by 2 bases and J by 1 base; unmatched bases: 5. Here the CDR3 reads CASSFGGSPQETQYF. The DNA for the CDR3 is TGCGCCAGCAGCTTCGGCGGGAGCCCCCAAGAGACCCAGTACTTC.

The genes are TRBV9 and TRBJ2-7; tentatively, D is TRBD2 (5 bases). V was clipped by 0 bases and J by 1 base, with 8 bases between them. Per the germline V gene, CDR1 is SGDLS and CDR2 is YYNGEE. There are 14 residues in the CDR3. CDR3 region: CASSVDQRSYEQYF. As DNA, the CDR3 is TGTGCCAGCAGCGTAGACCAGCGGTCCTACGAGCAGTACTTC.

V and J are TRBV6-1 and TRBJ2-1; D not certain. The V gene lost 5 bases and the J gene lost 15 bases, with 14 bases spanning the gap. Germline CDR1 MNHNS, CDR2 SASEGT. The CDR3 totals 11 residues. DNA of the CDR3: TGTGCCAGCAGTTCTTGGAGAGGTGGGTTCTTC. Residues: CASSSWRGGFF.

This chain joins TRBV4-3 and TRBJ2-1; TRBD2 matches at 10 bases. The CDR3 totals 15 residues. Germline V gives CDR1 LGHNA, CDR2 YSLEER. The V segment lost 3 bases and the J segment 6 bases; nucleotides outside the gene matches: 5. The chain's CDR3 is CASSHGTSEVNEQFF. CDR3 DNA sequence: TGCGCCAGCAGCCACGGGACTAGCGAGGTCAATGAGCAGTTCTTC.

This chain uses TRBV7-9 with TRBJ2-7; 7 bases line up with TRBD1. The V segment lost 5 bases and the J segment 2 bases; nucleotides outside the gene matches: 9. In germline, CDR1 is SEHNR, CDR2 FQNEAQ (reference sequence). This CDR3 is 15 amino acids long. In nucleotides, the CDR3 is TGTGCCAGCAGCCCTAGACAGGGCGATCCCTACGAGCAGTACTTC. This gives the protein CASSPRQGDPYEQYF.

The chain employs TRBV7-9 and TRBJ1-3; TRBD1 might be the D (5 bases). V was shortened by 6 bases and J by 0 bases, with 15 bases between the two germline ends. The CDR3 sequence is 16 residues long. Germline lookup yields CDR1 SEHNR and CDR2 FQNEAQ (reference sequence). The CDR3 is CASREGSGLSGNTIYF. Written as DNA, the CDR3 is TGTGCCAGCAGGGAGGGGTCCGGCCTCTCTGGAAACACCATATATTTT.

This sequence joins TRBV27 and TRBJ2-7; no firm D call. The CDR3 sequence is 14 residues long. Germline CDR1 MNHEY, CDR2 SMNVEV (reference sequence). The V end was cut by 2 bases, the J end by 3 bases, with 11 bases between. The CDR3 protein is CASSLRLTRYEQYF. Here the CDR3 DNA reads TGTGCCAGCAGTTTACGACTGACTCGCTACGAGCAGTACTTC.

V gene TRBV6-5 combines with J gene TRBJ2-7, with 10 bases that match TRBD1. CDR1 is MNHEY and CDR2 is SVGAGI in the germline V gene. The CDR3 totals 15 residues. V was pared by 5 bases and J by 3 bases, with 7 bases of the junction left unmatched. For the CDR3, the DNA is TGTGCCAGCAGTCCCTTAGGGACAGGGGTCTACGAGCAGTACTTC. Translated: CASSPLGTGVYEQYF.

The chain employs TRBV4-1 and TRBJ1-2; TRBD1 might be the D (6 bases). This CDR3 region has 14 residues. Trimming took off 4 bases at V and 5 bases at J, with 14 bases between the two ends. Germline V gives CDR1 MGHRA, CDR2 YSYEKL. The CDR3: CASSPWDTQYGYTF. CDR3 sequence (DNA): TGCGCCAGCAGCCCGTGGGACACTCAATATGGCTACACCTTC.

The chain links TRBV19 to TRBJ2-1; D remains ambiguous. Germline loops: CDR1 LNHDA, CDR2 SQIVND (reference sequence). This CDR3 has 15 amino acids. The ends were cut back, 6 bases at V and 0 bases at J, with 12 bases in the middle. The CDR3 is CASSSRQSSYNEQFF. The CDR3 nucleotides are TGTGCCAGTAGCTCCAGGCAGAGCTCCTACAATGAGCAGTTCTTC. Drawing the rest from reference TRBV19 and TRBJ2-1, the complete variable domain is DGGITQSPKYLFRKEGQNVTLSCEQNLNHDAMYWYRQDPGQGLRLIYYSQIVNDFQKGDIAEGYSVSREKKESFPLTVTSAQKNPTAFYLCASSSRQSSYNEQFFGPGTRLTVL.

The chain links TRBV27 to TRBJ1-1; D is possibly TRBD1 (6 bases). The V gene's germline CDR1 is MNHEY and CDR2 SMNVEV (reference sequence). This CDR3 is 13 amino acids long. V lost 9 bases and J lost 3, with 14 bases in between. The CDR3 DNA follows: TGTGCCAGTCGATCGACAGGTTACACTGAAGCTTTCTTT. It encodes CASRSTGYTEAFF.

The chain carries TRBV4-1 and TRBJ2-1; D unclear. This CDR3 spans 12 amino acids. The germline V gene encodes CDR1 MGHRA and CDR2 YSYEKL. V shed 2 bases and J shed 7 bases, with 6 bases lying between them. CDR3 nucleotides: TGCGCCAGCAGCCAAATTCGGAATGAGCAGTTCTTC. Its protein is CASSQIRNEQFF.

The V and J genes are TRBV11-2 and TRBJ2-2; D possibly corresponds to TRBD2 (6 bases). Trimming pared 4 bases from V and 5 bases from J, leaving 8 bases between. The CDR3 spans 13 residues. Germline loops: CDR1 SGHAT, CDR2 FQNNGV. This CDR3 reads CASSSSETGELFF. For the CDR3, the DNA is TGTGCCAGCAGCTCTAGCGAGACCGGGGAGCTGTTTTTT.